This T cell receptor (beta chain) originates from a study of early T cells in non-severe SARS-CoV-2 infection. On this clonotype itself: Its antigen is unknown.

TCRdb reprocessed the 5' RACE reads with MiXCR, giving one entry per CDR3 protein. The data hold tens of thousands of distinct CDR3 sequences, with less than 8.5% observed a single time. Points from the study as a whole: Anti-spike CD8 responses were favored by VDJdb matching, which missed private and CD4 specificities.

Trimming took off 0 bases at V and 5 bases at J, with 6 bases between the two ends. The CDR3 runs 13 residues. The V gene's germline CDR1 is SGDLS and CDR2 YYNGEE. The genes are TRBV9 and TRBJ1-5; D gene uncertain. The sample comprised whole blood. This clonotype was sampled from an adult who was a healthcare worker with PCR-confirmed SARS-CoV-2 infection or an uninfected control (not recorded which). CDR3 in DNA: TGTGCCAGCAGCGTAGGGGAGTATCAGCCCCAGCATTTT. This sequence encodes CASSVGEYQPQHF. The full variable domain, in which reference TRBV9 and TRBJ1-5 provide the parts outside the CDR3, is DSGVTQTPKHLITATGQRVTLRCSPRSGDLSVYWYQQSLDQGLQFLIQYYNGEERAKGNILERFSAQQFPDLHSELNLSSLELGDSALYFCASSVGEYQPQHFGDGTRLSIL.